The next 15 T cell receptor beta chains were all read from a single sample in a study of molecular identifiers for immune sequencing clone quantification. Via MiXCR, TCRdb re-called the PCR reads, giving one row per CDR3 protein. This table holds around 100,000 distinct CDR3 sequences, 36% found once. The specimen sequenced was naive CD8+ T cells from blood, with Jurkat cell RNA spiked in. Noted subset: FACS-sorted CD8+CD4-CCR7+CD45RA+ naive T cells. These receptors all stem from a human donor in good health. Some libraries in this study had Jurkat cell RNA spiked in.

V gene TRBV6-1 combines with J gene TRBJ1-5; a possible D gene is TRBD1 (6 bases). The V gene lost 8 bases and the J gene lost 7 bases, with 12 bases spanning the gap. The germline V gene has CDR1 MNHNS and CDR2 SASEGT. CDR3 length equals 12 residues. The CDR3 DNA sequence: TGTGCCAGCGAACAGGGAGGCCAGCCCCAGCATTTT. This encodes CASEQGGQPQHF.

Remarks on this clonotype: At one boundary the junction diverges from the germline segment, which might be a read error. The chain's CDR3 is CSAELGLAGAYEQNF. The CDR3 nucleotides are TGCAGCGCGGAACTAGGACTAGCGGGAGCCTACGAGCAGAACTTC. The chain recombines TRBV29-1 with TRBJ2-7; 13 nucleotides match TRBD2. Per the germline V gene, CDR1 is SQVTM and CDR2 is ANQGSEA. This CDR3 spans 15 amino acids.

This clonotype was picked up many times. The CDR3 spells CSVETGDNEQFF. The CDR3 DNA sequence: TGCAGCGTTGAAACGGGAGACAATGAGCAGTTCTTC. The chain combines TRBV29-1 with TRBJ2-1, with a possible D match to TRBD2 (6 bases). Germline values: CDR1 SQVTM, CDR2 ANQGSEA. The V gene lost 2 bases and the J gene lost 5 bases, with 7 bases spanning the gap. This CDR3 is built from 12 residues.

The chain combines TRBV4-1 with TRBJ2-5, with D uncertain. Germline CDR1 is MGHRA and CDR2 is YSYEKL. V gave up 1 base and J gave up 5 bases, with 17 bases separating them. The CDR3 length is 16 residues. The CDR3 is CASSQGPLQLGETQYF. CDR3 bases: TGCGCCAGCAGCCAAGGCCCATTACAGTTAGGTGAGACCCAGTACTTC.

Comments on this clonotype: Possible read error: a much larger clone is one base away. This sequence joins TRBV13 and TRBJ2-3; perhaps D is TRBD1 or TRBD2 (5 bases each). CDR3 length: 12 residues. With 7 bases removed from V and 4 bases from J, the gap between germline ends came to 9 bases. Germline CDR1 PRHDT, CDR2 FYEKMQ (reference sequence). In DNA form, the CDR3 reads TGTGCCAGCAAGCTGGGGGCAGATACGCAGTATTTT. Protein product: CASKLGADTQYF.

The chain recombines TRBV2 with TRBJ1-4; the D is unclear. The germline gives CDR1 SNHLY, CDR2 FYNNEI. The V end was cut by 8 bases, the J end by 0 bases, with 13 bases between. The CDR3 is 15 amino acids. The CDR3 DNA reads as TGTGCCAGCGGGAGGACCTCCTCAACTAATGAAAAACTGTTTTTT. This encodes CASGRTSSTNEKLFF.

Turning to this clonotype: The junction shows a germline mismatch at one end, possibly a read error. This chain joins TRBV2 and TRBJ2-2, with D possibly being TRBD2 (5 bases). The CDR3 contains 12 residues. CDR1 is SNHLY and CDR2 is FYNNEI in the germline V gene. CDR3: CASRDNTGEQFF. The CDR3 nucleotides are TGTGCCAGCAGGGATAACACCGGGGAGCAGTTTTTT.

Note on this clonotype: This may come from a read error, since a much larger clone is one base off. The chain is built from TRBV4-1 and TRBJ2-7; TRBD2 matches 10 bases. Germline V gives CDR1 MGHRA, CDR2 YSYEKL. This CDR3 has 12 amino acids. CDR3 coding DNA: TGCGCCAGCAGCCCGACTAGCGGGCACCTCAACTTC. Translation gives CASSPTSGHLNF.

This clonotype was seen more than once but under ten times. V gene TRBV4-2 combines with J gene TRBJ2-7, with TRBD1 matching 9 bases. This CDR3 region has 16 residues. Germline CDR1 and CDR2: LGHNA and YNFKEQ. V lost 3 bases, J lost 2 bases, and 8 bases stayed unmatched. CDR3 amino acids: CASSHAWTGDPYEQYF. Written as DNA, the CDR3 is TGTGCCAGCAGCCACGCATGGACAGGGGACCCCTACGAGCAGTACTTC.

The genes are TRBV20-1 and TRBJ2-1; D is perhaps TRBD2 (6 bases). V was shortened by 5 bases and J by 2 bases, with 19 bases between the two germline ends. The CDR3 extends over 16 amino acids. In germline, CDR1 is DFQATT, CDR2 SNEGSKA (reference sequence). As DNA, the CDR3 is TGCAGTGCTGGCCTTTCTAGCGAAACGCCCTACAATGAGCAGTTCTTC. Amino acid sequence: CSAGLSSETPYNEQFF.

The chain carries TRBV9 and TRBJ2-3; D is uncertain. Trimming took off 2 bases at V and 6 bases at J, with 16 bases between the two ends. The CDR3 sequence is 15 residues long. Looked up from germline, CDR1 is SGDLS and CDR2 is YYNGEE. CDR3 protein: CASSVGSKLYDTQYF. CDR3 sequence (DNA): TGTGCCAGCAGCGTTGGGTCCAAGCTCTACGATACGCAGTATTTT.

The CDR3 sequence is CATSRVGDEQYF. CDR3 coding DNA: TGTGCCACCAGCAGAGTGGGGGACGAGCAGTACTTC. The chain has TRBV15 and TRBJ2-7, with D tentatively TRBD1 or TRBD2 (5 bases each). The CDR3 loop spans 12 amino acids. Germline-derived CDR1 and CDR2 are LNHNV and YYDKDF (reference sequence). The germline V and J ends were trimmed by 1 base and 5 bases, with 6 bases remaining between them.

This clonotype occurred a few times. The rearrangement links TRBV6-6 to TRBJ1-1; D unclear. The germline V gene has CDR1 MNHNY and CDR2 SVGAGI (reference sequence). CDR3 length: 13 residues. V was clipped by 3 bases and J by 9 bases, with 14 bases between them. The chain's CDR3 is CASSYPSAVQAFF. In DNA form, the CDR3 reads TGTGCCAGCAGTTATCCGTCGGCGGTCCAAGCTTTCTTT.

The J gene is TRBJ2-3, the V gene TRBV27; a weak D match, TRBD2 (6 bases). The CDR3 runs 13 residues. Germline V lookup: CDR1 MNHEY, CDR2 SMNVEV (reference sequence). Trimming cost V 11 bases and J 5 bases, with 17 bases left between them. The CDR3 DNA reads TGTGCCTGCCGGGGACTTAATGTAGATACGCAGTATTTT. Residues: CACRGLNVDTQYF.

Of note for this clonotype: A much larger clone differs by one base, so this may be a read error. This chain connects TRBV6-6 to TRBJ2-7; D perhaps matches TRBD1 (5 bases). The CDR3 runs 15 residues. Germline V CDR1 and CDR2: MNHNY, SVGAGI (reference sequence). V dropped 4 bases and J dropped 4 bases, with 17 bases sitting between them. CDR3 coding DNA: TGTGCCAGCAGTTTCGAAGGCAGGGTAAGATACGAGCAGTACTTC. The encoded protein is CASSFEGRVRYEQYF.